Listed below are T cell receptor beta chains from one sample, sequenced in a study of long-term antiretroviral therapy in people with HIV. Clones were sequenced by immunoSEQ multiplex PCR, and TCRdb holds only the in-frame ones, with some missing. Here the sample spans 11,000 or so clones, roughly 79% being singletons. The sample consisted of unsorted PBMCs, taken 0.8 years before starting antiretroviral therapy. The receptor set was obtained from a woman in her thirties or forties with HIV. Both conserved end residues are part of each CDR3. The D gene is left open where the match is weak. Size is stated for part of the rows, as once, few or many counts, or as a class when the clone is expanded.

v_call,d_call,j_call,clone_size,cdr3_aa,cdr3_nt
TRBV18,NA,TRBJ2-5,NA,CASSQETQYF,TGTGCCAGCTCACAAGAGACCCAGTACTTC
TRBV19,TRBD1,TRBJ1-4,NA,CASSKPRGQEEKLFF,TGTGCCAGTAGTAAACCCCGCGGACAGGAGGAAAAACTGTTTTTT
TRBV6-6,TRBD1,TRBJ2-7,NA,CASSLTDRGYEQYF,TGTGCCAGCAGTTTAACGGACAGGGGTTACGAGCAGTACTTC
TRBV9,TRBD1,TRBJ1-1,NA,CASSVATGFTEAFF,TGTGCCAGCAGCGTGGCGACAGGGTTCACTGAAGCTTTCTTT
TRBV19,NA,TRBJ2-1,NA,CASSIVGAPSYNEQFF,TGTGCCAGTAGTATAGTCGGAGCGCCCTCCTACAATGAGCAGTTCTTC
TRBV29-1,TRBD1,TRBJ1-1,NA,CSVEGGDRLNTEAFF,TGCAGCGTTGAAGGGGGGGACAGACTGAACACTGAAGCTTTCTTT
TRBV7-9,NA,TRBJ1-4,NA,CASSLAEATNEKLFF,TGTGCCAGCAGCTTAGCGGAAGCAACTAATGAAAAACTGTTTTTT
TRBV15,NA,TRBJ2-7,NA,CATSARAYEQYF,TGTGCCACCAGTGCCAGGGCCTACGAGCAGTACTTC
TRBV20-1,NA,TRBJ2-1,NA,CSAQEREQFF,TGCAGTGCCCAGGAAAGGGAGCAGTTCTTC
TRBV6-1,NA,TRBJ2-7,few,CASSEYEGGPPQYF,TGTGCCAGCAGTGAATACGAGGGTGGTCCCCCGCAGTACTTC
TRBV10-3,TRBD1,TRBJ2-7,few,CAIMGDRLPYEQYF,TGTGCCATCATGGGGGACAGACTACCCTACGAGCAGTACTTC
TRBV12-5,NA,TRBJ2-2,NA,CASGFPGRTGELFF,TGTGCTAGTGGTTTCCCAGGGAGGACCGGGGAGCTGTTTTTT
TRBV7-2,NA,TRBJ2-7,few,CASSLGGTNSYEQYF,TGTGCCAGCAGCTTAGGCGGGACGAACTCCTACGAGCAGTACTTC
TRBV6-5,NA,TRBJ2-4,NA,CASSYSARTKNIQYF,TGTGCCAGCAGTTACTCGGCACGGACCAAAAACATTCAGTACTTC
TRBV7-9,NA,TRBJ2-7,few,CASSLSVYEQYF,TGTGCCAGCAGCTTATCGGTCTACGAGCAGTACTTC
TRBV7-3,NA,TRBJ2-6,NA,CASSPVSGANVLTF,TGTGCCAGCAGTCCTGTGTCCGGGGCCAACGTCCTGACTTTC
TRBV19,NA,TRBJ2-7,NA,CASSNTGYEQYF,TGTGCCAGTAGTAACACAGGGTACGAGCAGTACTTC
TRBV9,NA,TRBJ1-2,NA,CASSAAARLGGYTF,TGTGCCAGCAGCGCGGCAGCGAGGCTAGGGGGCTACACCTTC
TRBV7-9,TRBD1,TRBJ2-2,few,CASSYRQGSNTGELFF,TGTGCCAGCAGTTATAGACAGGGATCGAACACCGGGGAGCTGTTTTTT
TRBV19,TRBD1,TRBJ1-2,NA,CASSIWDREYGYTF,TGTGCCAGTAGTATTTGGGACAGGGAATATGGCTACACCTTC
TRBV5-1,NA,TRBJ2-1,NA,CASSLGGQGSYNEQFF,TGCGCCAGCAGCTTGGGAGGCCAGGGCTCCTACAATGAGCAGTTCTTC
TRBV28,NA,TRBJ2-2,NA,CASSSAGLQGGELFF,TGTGCCAGCAGCTCAGCCGGGCTCCAGGGGGGGGAGCTGTTTTTT
TRBV2,NA,TRBJ2-7,NA,CASSVTFADEQYF,TGTGCCAGCAGTGTCACCTTTGCGGACGAGCAGTACTTC
TRBV5-1,TRBD2,TRBJ2-7,few,CASRPGLPTYEQYF,TGCGCCAGCAGGCCGGGACTACCGACTTACGAGCAGTACTTC
TRBV19,NA,TRBJ1-1,few,CASTRWNTEAFF,TGTGCCAGTACTCGGTGGAACACTGAAGCTTTCTTT
TRBV4-1,TRBD1,TRBJ1-1,NA,CASSQGSGGNTEAFF,TGCGCCAGCAGCCAAGGGTCAGGGGGGAACACTGAAGCTTTCTTT
TRBV4-3,NA,TRBJ1-1,NA,CASSQDFGGVNTEAFF,TGCGCCAGCAGCCAAGATTTCGGGGGTGTGAACACTGAAGCTTTCTTT
TRBV5-1,TRBD2,TRBJ2-1,NA,CASSPAGDSYNEQFF,TGCGCCAGCAGCCCAGCGGGAGATTCCTACAATGAGCAGTTCTTC
TRBV7-8,NA,TRBJ1-2,NA,CASSQGVIYGYTF,TGTGCCAGCTCTCAAGGGGTTATCTATGGCTACACCTTC
TRBV23-1,TRBD1,TRBJ2-7,NA,CASSHLGQGGAEQYF,TGCGCCAGCAGTCACCTTGGACAGGGGGGAGCCGAGCAGTACTTC
TRBV5-1,TRBD2,TRBJ2-2,NA,CASRGTSGNTGELFF,TGCGCCAGCAGAGGCACTAGCGGGAATACCGGGGAGCTGTTTTTT
TRBV9,NA,TRBJ1-1,NA,CASSGGEKYRSEAFF,TGTGCCAGCAGCGGCGGGGAGAAATATCGGTCTGAAGCTTTCTTT
TRBV6-1,NA,TRBJ2-6,NA,CASSEGAGANVLTF,TGTGCCAGCAGTGAAGGGGCCGGGGCCAACGTCCTGACTTTC
TRBV5-4,NA,TRBJ2-7,NA,CASSLRQSTYEQYF,TGTGCCAGCAGCTTAAGGCAGAGCACCTACGAGCAGTACTTC
TRBV4-3,NA,TRBJ2-1,once,CASSQGQLSYNEQFF,TGCGCCAGCAGCCAGGGTCAGCTGTCCTACAATGAGCAGTTCTTC
TRBV28,NA,TRBJ1-4,NA,CASSSGVEKLFF,TGTGCCAGCAGTTCAGGGGTTGAAAAACTGTTTTTT
TRBV4-3,NA,TRBJ2-7,NA,CASSQVVSSYEQYF,TGCGCCAGCAGCCAAGTCGTGAGCTCCTACGAGCAGTACTTC
TRBV7-9,TRBD2,TRBJ2-3,NA,CASSKAGGNTDTQYF,TGTGCCAGCAGCAAGGCGGGAGGAAACACAGATACGCAGTATTTT
TRBV7-9,NA,TRBJ2-5,NA,CASSQSGHQETQYF,TGTGCCAGCAGCCAATCTGGGCACCAAGAGACCCAGTACTTC
TRBV28,TRBD2,TRBJ2-3,NA,CASSYLVLAGVYSNTQYF,TGTGCCAGCAGTTACCTCGTACTAGCGGGAGTATATTCGAATACGCAGTATTTT
TRBV20-1,TRBD2,TRBJ2-7,once,CSASGGYEQYF,TGCAGTGCCAGCGGGGGCTACGAGCAGTACTTC
TRBV9,NA,TRBJ1-5,NA,CASSVDVGGADIHQPQHF,TGTGCCAGCAGCGTAGACGTTGGTGGGGCGGACATTCATCAGCCCCAGCATTTT
TRBV7-9,TRBD2,TRBJ2-2,NA,CASSLARLAGGPGIGELFF,TGTGCCAGCAGCTTAGCGCGGCTAGCGGGAGGGCCTGGTATCGGGGAGCTGTTTTTT
TRBV29-1,NA,TRBJ2-3,NA,CSVEVGGTDTQYF,TGCAGCGTTGAGGTCGGGGGCACAGATACGCAGTATTTT
TRBV2,NA,TRBJ1-2,NA,CASNPRGDFLHNYGYTF,TGTGCCAGCAACCCCCGAGGGGATTTTCTCCATAACTATGGCTACACCTTC
TRBV9,NA,TRBJ1-1,NA,CASKSAEGQVSTEAFF,TGTGCCAGCAAGTCGGCCGAAGGGCAAGTTAGCACTGAAGCTTTCTTT